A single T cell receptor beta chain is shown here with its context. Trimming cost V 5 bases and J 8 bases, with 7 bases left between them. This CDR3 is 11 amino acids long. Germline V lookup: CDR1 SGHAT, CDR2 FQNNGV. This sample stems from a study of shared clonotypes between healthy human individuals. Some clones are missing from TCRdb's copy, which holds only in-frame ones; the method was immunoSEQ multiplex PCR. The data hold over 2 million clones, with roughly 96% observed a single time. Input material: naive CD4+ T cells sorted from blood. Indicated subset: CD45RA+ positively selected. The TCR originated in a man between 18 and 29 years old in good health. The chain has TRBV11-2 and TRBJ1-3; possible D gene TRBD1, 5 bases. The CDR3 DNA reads TGTGCCAGCAGCCTGGGGGACACCATATATTTT. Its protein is CASSLGDTIYF.